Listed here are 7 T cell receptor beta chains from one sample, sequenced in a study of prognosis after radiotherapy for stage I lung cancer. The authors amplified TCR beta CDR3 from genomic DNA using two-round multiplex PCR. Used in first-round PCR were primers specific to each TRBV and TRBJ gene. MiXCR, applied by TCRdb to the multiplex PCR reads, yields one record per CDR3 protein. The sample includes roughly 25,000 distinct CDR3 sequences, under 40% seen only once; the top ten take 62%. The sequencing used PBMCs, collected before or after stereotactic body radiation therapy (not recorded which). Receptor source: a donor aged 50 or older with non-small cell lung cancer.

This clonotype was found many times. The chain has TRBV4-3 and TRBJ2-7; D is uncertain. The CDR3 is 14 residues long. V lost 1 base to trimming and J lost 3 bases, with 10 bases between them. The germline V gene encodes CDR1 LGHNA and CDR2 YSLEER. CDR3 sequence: CASSQGVGHYEQYF. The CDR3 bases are TGCGCCAGCAGCCAAGGTGTCGGCCACTACGAGCAGTACTTC.

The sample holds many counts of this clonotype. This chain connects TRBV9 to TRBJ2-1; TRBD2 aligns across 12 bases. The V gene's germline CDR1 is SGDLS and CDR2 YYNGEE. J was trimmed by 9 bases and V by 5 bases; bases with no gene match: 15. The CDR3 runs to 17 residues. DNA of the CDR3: TGTGCCAGCAGTTCGACAGCCGGGACTAGCGGGTGGGTTGAGCAGTTCTTC. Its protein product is CASSSTAGTSGWVEQFF.

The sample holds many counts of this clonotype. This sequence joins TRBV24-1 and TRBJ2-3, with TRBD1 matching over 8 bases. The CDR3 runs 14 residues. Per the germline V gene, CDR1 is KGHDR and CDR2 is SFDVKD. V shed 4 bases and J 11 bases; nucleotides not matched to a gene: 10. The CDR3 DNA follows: TGTGCCACCAGTGACCGCCAGACAGGGGAAGGGCAGTATTTT. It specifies CATSDRQTGEGQYF.

CDR3 sequence (DNA): TGTGCCAGCTCACAGGATAACTATGGCTACACCTTC. It is translated as CASSQDNYGYTF. This chain uses TRBV18 with TRBJ1-2; D remains unclear. In germline, CDR1 is KGHSH, CDR2 LQKENI. The CDR3 covers 12 residues. Trimming stripped 4 bases from V and 1 base from J, with 4 bases between.

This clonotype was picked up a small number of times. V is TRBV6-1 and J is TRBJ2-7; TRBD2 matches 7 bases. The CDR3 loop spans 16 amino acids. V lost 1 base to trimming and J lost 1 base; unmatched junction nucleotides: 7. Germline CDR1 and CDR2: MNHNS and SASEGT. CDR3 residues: CASSEGGGGTSYEQYF. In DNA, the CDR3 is TGTGCCAGCAGTGAAGGTGGGGGAGGGACTTCCTACGAGCAGTACTTC.

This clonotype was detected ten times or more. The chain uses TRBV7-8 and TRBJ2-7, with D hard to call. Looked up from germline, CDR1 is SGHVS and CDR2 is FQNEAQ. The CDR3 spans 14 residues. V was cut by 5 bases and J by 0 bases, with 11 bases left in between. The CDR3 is CASSPDRNSYEQYF. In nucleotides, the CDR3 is TGTGCCAGCAGCCCGGACCGAAACTCCTACGAGCAGTACTTC. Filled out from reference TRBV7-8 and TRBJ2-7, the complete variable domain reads GAGVSQSPRYKVAKRGQDVALRCDPISGHVSLFWYQQALGQGPEFLTYFQNEAQLDKSGLPSDRFFAERPEGSVSTLKIQRTQQEDSAVYLCASSPDRNSYEQYFGPGTRLTVT.

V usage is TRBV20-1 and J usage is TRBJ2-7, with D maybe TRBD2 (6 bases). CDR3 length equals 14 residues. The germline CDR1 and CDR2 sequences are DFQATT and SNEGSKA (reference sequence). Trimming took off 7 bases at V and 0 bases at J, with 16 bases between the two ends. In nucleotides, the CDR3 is TGCAGTGATTCTCGGAGGGGTAGCTCCTACGAGCAGTACTTC. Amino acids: CSDSRRGSSYEQYF.